This TCR beta chain derives from a study of T cells in Graves' hyperthyroidism and ophthalmopathy. Study-level findings and limits: Most clonotypes expanded in thyroid above 0.001 were likewise present in blood.

This clonotype came up many times. Its target is not known. Using RNA transcripts as the source, TCR beta CDR3 regions were amplified. HTBI primers drove first-round RT-PCR of the TCR CDR3. Using its own MiXCR run on the multiplex PCR reads, TCRdb lists one record per CDR3 protein. Here the sample spans around 350,000 distinct CDR3 sequences, about 15% being singletons. Inclusion characteristics of ophthalmopathy patients comprised a Clinical Activity Score of at least 3, a NOSPECS grade of at least 4, and duration under 3 months. Those patients with uncontrolled infection, other autoimmune disease, pregnancy or lactation were excluded. The sequencing input was blood. The sequence was collected from a woman aged 25 to 39 with Graves' ophthalmopathy.

CDR3 residues: CASSVVRQGIYGYTF. The DNA for the CDR3 is TGTGCCAGCAGTGTTGTGAGACAGGGGATTTATGGCTACACCTTC. This sequence joins TRBV28 and TRBJ1-2; 8 nucleotides agree with TRBD1. Germline assignment: CDR1 MDHEN and CDR2 SYDVKM. The V and J ends lost 5 bases and 5 bases, in that order; junction bases with no gene match: 10. The CDR3 spans 15 residues.